These T cell receptor beta chains were read from a single sample in a study of HIV-infected patients and healthy controls. MiXCR, applied by TCRdb to the 5' RACE reads, yields one record per CDR3 protein. The data show about 18,000 distinct CDR3 sequences, about 9.4% seen once. Sequencing was carried out using blood. These receptors came from an adult in good health. CDR3s include the opening cysteine and the closing phenylalanine or tryptophan. The D gene is left open where the match is weak. Part of the rows lack a size; the others show once, few, many or a class for expanded clones.

CDR3 DNA | CDR3 protein | clone size | J gene | V gene | D gene
TGTGCTAGTGGCCCGGGACAGGGCTACGAGCAGTACTTC | CASGPGQGYEQYF | few | TRBJ2-7 | TRBV12-5 | TRBD1
TGTGCCAGCAGCCGAGGGGTCTTAGCGGGAGTAACAGATACGCAGTATTTT | CASSRGVLAGVTDTQYF | many | TRBJ2-3 | TRBV2 | TRBD2
TGTGCCAGCAGCGGTGGGACAGGGAAGAATTCCTACAATGAGCAGTTCTTC | CASSGGTGKNSYNEQFF | medium-sized | TRBJ2-1 | TRBV21-1 | .
TGCAGCATGGGGGAGCCCACAGATACGCAGTATTTT | CSMGEPTDTQYF | many | TRBJ2-3 | TRBV29-1 | .
TGCAGCGTTGAAGTCGCGGGAGGGCCCGACAATGAGCAGTTCTTC | CSVEVAGGPDNEQFF | medium-sized | TRBJ2-1 | TRBV29-1 | TRBD2
TGTGCCAGCAGCTCAAACCGACAGGGGGCGTCCGGGGAGCTGTTTTTT | CASSSNRQGASGELFF | many | TRBJ2-2 | TRBV7-9 | TRBD1
TGTGCCTGGGGGGAAAACGAGCAGTACTTC | CAWGENEQYF | many | TRBJ2-7 | TRBV30 | .
TGTGCCAGCAGCCGGCCCGCAGATACGCAGTATTTT | CASSRPADTQYF | many | TRBJ2-3 | TRBV7-2 | .
. | CASRFRVTRTPGSCFF | medium-sized | TRBJ2-2 | TRBV6-5 | .
TGTGCCAGTAGTATAGCGGGACGGGCCTACGAGCAGTACTTC | CASSIAGRAYEQYF | . | TRBJ2-7 | TRBV19 | .
TGCGCCAGCAGCTCCCCAGAGCCCACAGATACGCAGTATTTT | CASSSPEPTDTQYF | . | TRBJ2-3 | TRBV5-1 | .
TGTGCCAGCAAGGCCCCGGGGGGGGAGCAGTACTTC | CASKAPGGEQYF | many | TRBJ2-7 | TRBV11-2 | TRBD2
TGCAGTGCTAGAGATCTAGATCAGGGGATATTC | CSARDLDQGIF | few | TRBJ2-5 | TRBV20-1 | .
TGCAGTGCTAGGACTAGCGGGATCAGTGAGCAGTACTTC | CSARTSGISEQYF | few | TRBJ2-7 | TRBV20-1 | TRBD2
TGTGCCAGCAGTCCCCAGGGTGGACCCCGCACCCACAATGAGCAGTTCTTC | CASSPQGGPRTHNEQFF | many | TRBJ2-1 | TRBV12-3/TRBV12-4 | .
TGCGCCAGCAGCCCTGGACAGAACAATGAGCAGTTCTTC | CASSPGQNNEQFF | medium-sized | TRBJ2-1 | TRBV5-1 | .
TGTGCCATCAACCCAGGGGGTCCTGACAATGAGCAGTTCTTC | CAINPGGPDNEQFF | many | TRBJ2-1 | TRBV10-3 | TRBD1
TGTGCCAGCAGTTTGAACGACAGGCCCGGCGAGCAGTACTTC | CASSLNDRPGEQYF | . | TRBJ2-7 | TRBV28 | .
TGTGCCAGCAGTTTACTTACGTCCAGCACAGATACGCAGTATTTT | CASSLLTSSTDTQYF | many | TRBJ2-3 | TRBV6-2/TRBV6-3 | .
TGCGCCAGCAGCCCAGGGACAGGGGGCGACGAGCAGTACTTC | CASSPGTGGDEQYF | many | TRBJ2-7 | TRBV5-1 | TRBD1
TGTGCCAGTAGCATTGGGAACACTGAAGCTTTCTTT | CASSIGNTEAFF | many | TRBJ1-1 | TRBV19 | .
TGTGCCAGCTCCCCCGCGGCAAGCTACGAGCAGTACTTC | CASSPAASYEQYF | many | TRBJ2-7 | TRBV18 | .
TGTGCCAGCAGTGAACGAGCCCCCAACTATGGCTACACCTTC | CASSERAPNYGYTF | . | TRBJ1-2 | TRBV2 | .
TGTGCCAGCAGCTTCCCGAGCGGGGCAGGGGATGGCTACACCTTC | CASSFPSGAGDGYTF | many | TRBJ1-2 | TRBV5-6 | .
TGTGCCAGCAGGGGGCCTTCTGGCAATCAGCCCCAGCATTTT | CASRGPSGNQPQHF | . | TRBJ1-5 | TRBV12-3/TRBV12-4 | .
TGTGCCATCAGTGAGTCCCGGGAGTGGAATGAGCAGTTCTTC | CAISESREWNEQFF | many | TRBJ2-1 | TRBV10-3 | .
TGTGCCAGTAGTATTGTGGGCGGGAGGAGCTCCTACAATGAGCAGTTCTTC | CASSIVGGRSSYNEQFF | few | TRBJ2-1 | TRBV19 | TRBD2
TGCAGCGTTGATGGGCGGGAGGCAAGCTCCTACAATGAGCAGTTCTTC | CSVDGREASSYNEQFF | many | TRBJ2-1 | TRBV29-1 | TRBD2
TGTGCCAGCAGTTTAGAAAACGGGCGCCAGCCCCAGCATTTT | CASSLENGRQPQHF | many | TRBJ1-5 | TRBV28 | .
TGTGCCAGCAGTACCCTGGGGGGCTCCTACAATGAGCAGTTCTTC | CASSTLGGSYNEQFF | many | TRBJ2-1 | TRBV6-1 | .
TGTGCCAGCTCCCCAGACGAGACAGGGTGGACCCGAAGTTCCTACGAGCAGTACTTC | CASSPDETGWTRSSYEQYF | many | TRBJ2-7 | TRBV18 | TRBD1
TGTGCCAGCAGTCAAACCGGGACCTCCTACGAGCAGTACTTC | CASSQTGTSYEQYF | . | TRBJ2-7 | TRBV28 | .
TGCAGTCCAAAAGGGTGGGGGGATACGCAGTATTTT | CSPKGWGDTQYF | many | TRBJ2-3 | TRBV20-1 | .
TGTGCCAGCAGTTTAATCGGTCAGTCTAGCACAGATACGCAGTATTTT | CASSLIGQSSTDTQYF | . | TRBJ2-3 | TRBV28 | .
TGTGCCAGCAGCCCGGGACAGCTTGAAGCTTTCTTT | CASSPGQLEAFF | once | TRBJ1-1 | TRBV7-9 | TRBD1
TGTGCCAGCAACCCATCCCCGGCAGGGTACAATGAGCAGTTCTTC | CASNPSPAGYNEQFF | . | TRBJ2-1 | TRBV5-5 | .
TGTGCCAGCAGCCCTGGAGGGGGGCAGGACTATGGCTACACCTTC | CASSPGGGQDYGYTF | . | TRBJ1-2 | TRBV7-3 | .